This is a list of T cell receptor beta chains from one sample in a study of CD8+CD57+ T cells in acquired aplastic anemia. TCRdb ran MiXCR on the reads and lists one entry per CDR3 protein. The sample has around 400,000 distinct CDR3 sequences, roughly 68% seen once. Sequencing was performed on sorted CD4+, CD8+, or CD8+CD57+ T cells (not recorded which) from PBMCs. The source is a human donor in good health, serving as a control. Both conserved end residues are part of each CDR3. D genes are given only for firm matches. Some rows mark clone size as missing; the rest say once, few, many or name a class of expanded clone.

clone_size | cdr3_length | j_call | v_call | d_call | cdr3_aa | cdr3_nt
. | 13 | TRBJ1-5 | TRBV9 | . | CASSVGQGTYEQF | .
. | 15 | TRBJ1-2 | TRBV2 | . | CASSRARTDGYGYTF | TGTGCCAGCAGCAGGGCGCGGACTGATGGCTATGGCTACACCTTC
. | 15 | TRBJ2-7 | TRBV20-1 | TRBD2 | CSATPGTSGGYEQYF | TGCAGTGCTACCCCAGGGACTAGCGGGGGCTACGAGCAGTACTTC
. | 13 | TRBJ1-2 | TRBV7-7 | . | CASSQNRAENLSF | TGTGCTAGCAGCCAAAACCGGGCCGAAAACCTGTCTTTC
. | 14 | TRBJ2-7 | TRBV7-9 | . | CASSQGRRGYEQYF | TGTGCCAGCAGCCAAGGTAGACGCGGTTACGAGCAGTACTTC
. | 15 | TRBJ2-7 | TRBV7-2 | . | CASSAAQVHTYEQYF | TGCGCCAGCAGCGCGGCCCAAGTACACACCTACGAGCAGTACTTC
. | 12 | TRBJ2-4 | TRBV10-3 | . | CAISDTSSIQTF | TGTGCCATCAGTGATACCAGTAGCATTCAGACCTTC
. | 17 | TRBJ2-3 | TRBV15 | TRBD2 | CATSRRLAGGLGDTQYF | TGTGCCACCAGCAGACGACTAGCGGGGGGGCTTGGAGATACGCAGTATTTT
many | 16 | TRBJ2-5 | TRBV5-1 | TRBD1 | CASSLGTGGSEETQYF | TGCGCCAGCAGCTTGGGGACAGGGGGTTCGGAAGAGACCCAGTACTTC
many | 12 | TRBJ1-2 | TRBV20-1 | . | CSARDPRGGYTF | TGCAGTGCTAGAGACCCGAGGGGTGGCTACACCTTC
. | 15 | TRBJ1-5 | TRBV15 | . | CATSRGAMDTGELHF | TGTGCCACCAGCAGGGGGGCAATGGACACCGGGGAGCTGCATTTT
many | 13 | TRBJ2-5 | TRBV10-1 | . | CASSQMGWETQYF | TGCGCCAGCAGTCAAATGGGTTGGGAGACCCAGTACTTC
. | 16 | TRBJ1-2 | TRBV7-2 | . | CASSSGTSNQLQHYTF | TGTGCCAGCAGCTCCGGGACAAGCAATCAGCTCCAGCATTACACCTTC
. | 15 | TRBJ2-1 | TRBV24-1 | TRBD1 | CASSDTGTGDNAQFF | TGTGCCAGCAGTGATACCGGGACAGGGGACAATGCGCAGTTTTTT
. | 14 | TRBJ1-1 | TRBV5-1 | . | CASSVGQANSEAFF | TGTGCCAGCAGTGTGGGGCAGGCGAACAGTGAAGCTTTCTTT
. | 13 | TRBJ2-7 | TRBV29-1 | TRBD2 | CSVNKQGGDEQYF | TGCAGCGTTAATAAGCAGGGAGGGGACGAGCAGTACTTC
. | 15 | TRBJ2-7 | TRBV7-3 | . | CASSLNPLVAVWGYF | TGTGCCAGCAGCCTAAACCCTCTTGTGGCAGTATGGGGCTACTTC
. | 11 | TRBJ1-6 | TRBV5-4 | TRBD1 | CASGQGGTGSF | TGTGCCAGCGGGCAGGGGGGGACAGGGAGTTTT
. | 15 | TRBJ2-7 | TRBV7-2 | TRBD2 | CASSPSRGGVYEQYF | TGTGCCAGCAGCCCATCCCGGGGGGGCGTTTACGAGCAGTACTTC
. | 13 | TRBJ1-5 | TRBV29-1 | . | CSAREGDIETQHF | TGCAGTGCTAGAGAGGGGGACATTGAGACCCAGCATTTT
. | 16 | TRBJ1-1 | TRBV7-9 | . | CASSFGRGGEGPEAFF | TGCGCCAGCAGCTTCGGACGGGGGGGGGAGGGCCCTGAAGCTTTCTTT
. | 13 | TRBJ2-3 | TRBV9 | . | CASSARPQQETQF | TGTGCCAGCAGCGCACGACCACAACAAGAGACCCAGTTT
many | 15 | TRBJ2-5 | TRBV3-1 | TRBD1 | CASSQRQGVVETQYF | TGTGCCAGCAGCCAACGACAGGGCGTGGTAGAGACCCAGTACTTC
. | 14 | TRBJ2-3 | TRBV5-1 | . | CASSERTDTQTQYF | TGCGCCAGCAGCGAACGCACAGATACGCAGACGCAGTATTTT
many | 15 | TRBJ1-6 | TRBV6-6 | . | CASRGGSSYNSPLHF | TGTGCCAGCAGAGGGGGGTCTTCCTATAATTCACCCCTCCACTTT
. | 13 | TRBJ1-5 | TRBV6-5 | . | CASSLRTDQPEHF | TGTGCCAGCAGTTTACGGACCGATCAGCCCGAGCATTTT
. | 13 | TRBJ2-3 | TRBV20-1 | . | CSARDRRRATQYF | TGCAGTGCTAGAGATCGCAGAAGGGCGACGCAGTATTTT
many | 16 | TRBJ1-1 | TRBV10-3 | TRBD1 | CAISGGQGRGGTEAFF | TGTGCCATCAGTGGGGGACAGGGGCGGGGTGGCACTGAAGCTTTCTTT
once | 15 | TRBJ2-3 | TRBV20-1 | . | CSARVLAGGTDTQYF | TGCAGTGCTAGAGTTCTTGCCGGGGGCACAGATACGCAGTATTTT
. | 16 | TRBJ2-2 | TRBV7-6 | . | CASNFPWAPNTGELFF | TGTGCCAGCAACTTCCCCTGGGCGCCGAACACCGGGGAGCTGTTTTTT
. | 16 | TRBJ1-2 | TRBV7-9 | . | CASSLAEGGGDYRYTF | TGTGCCAGCAGCTTAGCGGAGGGGGGTGGGGACTATCGGTACACCTTC
. | 15 | TRBJ1-2 | TRBV5-1 | . | CASSPGGGRGYGYTF | TGCGCCAGCAGCCCCGGCGGGGGCAGGGGCTATGGCTACACCTTC
. | 15 | TRBJ2-1 | TRBV7-9 | . | CASSSRTLGEWDLFF | TGTGCCAGCAGCTCCCGGACACTGGGAGAGTGGGACTTGTTCTTC
many | 15 | TRBJ2-7 | TRBV30 | . | CAWSIIRGFTYEQYF | TGTGCCTGGAGCATTATCCGGGGGTTTACCTACGAGCAGTACTTC
. | 12 | TRBJ2-7 | TRBV20-1 | . | CSARKGRGQQYF | TGCAGCGCGCGAAAGGGGAGAGGTCAGCAGTACTTC
once | 14 | TRBJ1-1 | TRBV7-8 | . | CASSSRGRNTEAFF | TGTGCCAGCAGCAGCAGGGGCAGGAACACTGAAGCTTTCTTT
. | 12 | TRBJ2-7 | TRBV20-1 | . | CSSTGVGYEQYF | TGCAGCTCTACAGGAGTGGGCTACGAGCAGTACTTC
many | 11 | TRBJ1-1 | TRBV25-1 | . | CASSPGNEAFF | TGTGCCAGCAGTCCGGGTAACGAAGCTTTCTTT
many | 14 | TRBJ1-2 | TRBV6-5 | . | CASSYSGGPYGYTF | TGTGCCAGCAGTTACAGTGGGGGTCCCTATGGCTACACCTTC
many | 14 | TRBJ1-4 | TRBV10-3 | TRBD1 | CAISQTGDNEKLFF | TGTGCCATCAGTCAGACAGGGGATAATGAAAAACTGTTTTTT
. | 11 | TRBJ1-4 | TRBV7-3 | TRBD1 | CASSRRQGKIF | TGTGCCAGCAGCCGCAGACAGGGGAAGATTTTT
many | 14 | TRBJ1-3 | TRBV2 | . | CASARGAGGNTIYF | TGTGCCAGCGCCAGGGGCGCTGGGGGAAACACCATATATTTT
. | 17 | TRBJ1-3 | TRBV7-8 | . | CASSTMTVLSSGNTICF | TGTGCCAGCAGCACAATGACCGTGCTTAGCTCTGGAAACACCATATGTTTT
once | 13 | TRBJ2-1 | TRBV7-3 | . | CASSVDSGNAQFF | TGTGCCAGCAGCGTAGACAGCGGAAATGCGCAGTTCTTC
. | 14 | TRBJ1-1 | TRBV7-3 | . | CASSLSGSTNEHFF | TGTGCCAGCAGCTTATCGGGCAGCACCAACGAGCATTTCTTT
. | 13 | TRBJ1-1 | TRBV10-3 | . | CAISESVFGEAFF | TGTGCCATCAGTGAGTCCGTCTTCGGTGAAGCTTTCTTT
once | 12 | TRBJ1-2 | TRBV29-1 | TRBD1 | CSVRDSSYGYAF | TGCAGCGTTAGGGACAGTTCATATGGCTACGCCTTC
. | 14 | TRBJ2-5 | TRBV7-2 | TRBD1 | CASSYGDRDLSPLF | TGTGCCAGCAGCTATGGGGACAGGGATTTATCACCCCTCTTC
. | 13 | TRBJ1-5 | TRBV5-1 | . | CASSLGSDQHQHF | TGTGCTAGCAGCTTAGGGTCGGATCAGCACCAGCATTTT
. | 15 | TRBJ1-5 | TRBV2 | . | CASSGGRGSDQPQHF | TGTGCCAGCAGTGGGGGCCGGGGAAGCGATCAGCCCCAGCATTTT
. | 14 | TRBJ2-2 | TRBV19 | . | CASSNGGNTGELFF | TGTGCCAGTAGTAACGGGGGGAACACCGGGGAGCTGTTTTTT
. | 17 | TRBJ1-5 | TRBV13 | . | CASRKPIIRTSNQPQHF | TGTGCCAGCAGGAAGCCGATCATACGGACTAGCAATCAGCCCCAGCATTTT
once | 16 | TRBJ2-7 | TRBV9 | . | CASSPYDAGPYYEQYF | TGTGCCAGCAGCCCTTACGATGCCGGGCCCTATTACGAGCAGTACTTC